What follows describes a single T cell receptor (beta chain). The target antigen is unknown. The source of the sample is a study of vaccination and CD4 T cells after COVID-19. In the study overall: Culture controls were given either a CEFX pool, an HIV-1 Nef pool, or no peptide. The study's findings and limits: Convalescent patients studied were relatively few, and early post-infection timepoints were absent.

Treatment here: roughly nine-day PBMC culture with coronavirus spike peptide pools or control peptides (ViraFEST assay). PBMCs, plated at roughly 2 million per well, were grown in the presence of roughly 10 IU/ml IL-2 and 10 ug/ml peptide pools. Germline V lookup: CDR1 MNHEY, CDR2 SVGEGT. The CDR3 extends over 12 amino acids. Trimming removed 7 bases at V and 7 bases at J, with 14 bases between. The Oncomine TCR Beta short-read assay was applied to DNA of cultured CD4+ T cells. TCRdb independently ran MiXCR on the PCR reads; one entry per CDR3 protein. The profile shows 8,500 to 14,000 distinct CDR3 sequences, 55% to 60% of them singletons.

The sequenced material came from CD4+ T cells from blood, cultured in vitro. This clonotype was sampled from a human donor who had recovered from COVID-19. This chain uses TRBV6-2 or TRBV6-3 with TRBJ2-7, with D hard to call. The CDR3 region has the DNA TGTGCCAGCACCTACCCCCCACAAGAGCAGTACTTC. Encoded protein: CASTYPPQEQYF.